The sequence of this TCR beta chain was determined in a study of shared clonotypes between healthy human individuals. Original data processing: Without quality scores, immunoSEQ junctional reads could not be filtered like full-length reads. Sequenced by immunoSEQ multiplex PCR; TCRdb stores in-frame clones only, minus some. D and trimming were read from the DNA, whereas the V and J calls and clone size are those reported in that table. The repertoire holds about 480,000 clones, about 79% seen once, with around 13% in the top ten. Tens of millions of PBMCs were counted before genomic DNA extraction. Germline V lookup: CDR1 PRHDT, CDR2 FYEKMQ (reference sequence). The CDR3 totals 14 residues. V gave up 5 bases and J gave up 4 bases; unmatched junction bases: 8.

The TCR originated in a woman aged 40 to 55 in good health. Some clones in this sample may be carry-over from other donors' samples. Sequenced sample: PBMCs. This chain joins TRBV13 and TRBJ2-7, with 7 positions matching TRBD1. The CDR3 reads CASSARDSGYEQYF. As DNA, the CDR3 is TGTGCCAGCAGCGCCCGGGACAGCGGTTACGAGCAGTACTTC.